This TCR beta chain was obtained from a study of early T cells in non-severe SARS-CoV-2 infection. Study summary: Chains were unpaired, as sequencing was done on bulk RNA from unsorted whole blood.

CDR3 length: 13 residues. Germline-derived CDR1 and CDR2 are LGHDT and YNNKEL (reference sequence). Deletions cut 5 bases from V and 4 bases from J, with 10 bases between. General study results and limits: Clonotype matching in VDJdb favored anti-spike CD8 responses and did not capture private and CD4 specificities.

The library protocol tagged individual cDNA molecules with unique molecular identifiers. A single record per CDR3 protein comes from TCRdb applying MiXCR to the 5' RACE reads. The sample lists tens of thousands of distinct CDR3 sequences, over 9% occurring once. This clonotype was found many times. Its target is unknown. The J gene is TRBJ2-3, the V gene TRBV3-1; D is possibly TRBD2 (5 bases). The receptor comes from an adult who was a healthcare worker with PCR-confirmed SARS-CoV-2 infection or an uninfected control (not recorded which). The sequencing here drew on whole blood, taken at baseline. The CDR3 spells CASSVAGADTQYF. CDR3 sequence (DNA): TGTGCCAGCAGCGTCGCCGGGGCAGATACGCAGTATTTT.